This T cell receptor (beta chain) is drawn from a study of blood T cell repertoires in COVID-19. Turning to the study itself: The recovered donors of Cohort 3 showed two negative PCRs, clearance, or symptom resolution.

Germline values: CDR1 MGHDK, CDR2 SYGVNS. The CDR3 is 14 amino acids. V was pared by 4 bases and J by 0 bases, with 10 bases between. In terms of age and location, participants ranged from roughly 18 to 89 years and lived in about 25 US areas. Participants' own reports of clinical history determined their cohort assignment. Some clones are missing from TCRdb's copy, which holds only in-frame ones; the method was immunoSEQ multiplex PCR. The data hold roughly 200,000 clones, with more than 85% observed a single time. The chain links TRBV25-1 to TRBJ2-7; a possible D gene is TRBD1 (5 bases). The TCR originated in a woman between 40 and 50 years old in a cohort exposed to, infected with or recovered from COVID-19 (not recorded which). Input material: PBMCs or T cells enriched from blood (not recorded which). The CDR3 DNA follows: TGTGCCAGCAGTGGGGGCACCCACTCCTACGAGCAGTACTTC. Protein product: CASSGGTHSYEQYF.